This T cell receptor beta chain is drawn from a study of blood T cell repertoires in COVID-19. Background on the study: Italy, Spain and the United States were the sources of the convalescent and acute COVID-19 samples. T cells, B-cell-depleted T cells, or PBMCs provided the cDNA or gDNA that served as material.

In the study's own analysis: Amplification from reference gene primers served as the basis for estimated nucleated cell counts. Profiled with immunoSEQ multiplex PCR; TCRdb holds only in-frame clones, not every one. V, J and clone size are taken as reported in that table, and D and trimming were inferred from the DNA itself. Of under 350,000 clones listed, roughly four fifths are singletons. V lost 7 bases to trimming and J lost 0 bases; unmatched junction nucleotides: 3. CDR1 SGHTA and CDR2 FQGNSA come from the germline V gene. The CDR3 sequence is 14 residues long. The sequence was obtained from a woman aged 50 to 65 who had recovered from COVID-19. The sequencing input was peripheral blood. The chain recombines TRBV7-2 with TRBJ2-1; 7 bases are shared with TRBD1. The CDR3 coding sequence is TGTGCCAGCACACAGGGGAGCTCCTACAATGAGCAGTTCTTC. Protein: CASTQGSSYNEQFF.